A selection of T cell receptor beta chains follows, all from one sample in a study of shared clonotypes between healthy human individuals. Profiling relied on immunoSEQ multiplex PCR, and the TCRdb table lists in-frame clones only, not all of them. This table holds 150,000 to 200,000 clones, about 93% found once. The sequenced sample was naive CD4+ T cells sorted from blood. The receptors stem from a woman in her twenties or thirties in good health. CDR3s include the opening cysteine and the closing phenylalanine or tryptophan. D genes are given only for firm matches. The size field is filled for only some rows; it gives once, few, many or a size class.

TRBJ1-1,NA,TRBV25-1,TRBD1,TGTGCCAGCCGACAGGGGGCAAGTACTGAAGCTTTCTTT,CASRQGASTEAFF
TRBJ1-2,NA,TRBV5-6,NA,TGTGCCAGCAGCTTGGGGCGGCCGGGGCCCTATGGCTACACCTTC,CASSLGRPGPYGYTF
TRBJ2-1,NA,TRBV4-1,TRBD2,TGCGCCAGCAGCCAACCCCTCCAGCGGGATAGCGATGAGCAGTTCTTC,CASSQPLQRDSDEQFF
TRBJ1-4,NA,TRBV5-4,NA,TGTGCCAGCAGCTTGGCCGGGGAAGAAAAACTGTTTTTT,CASSLAGEEKLFF
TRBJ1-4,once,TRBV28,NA,TGTGCCAGCAGTTCCCTGACCTTGGGAGGTGAAAAACTGTTTTTT,CASSSLTLGGEKLFF
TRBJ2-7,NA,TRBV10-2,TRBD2,TGCGCCAGCAGGCACACTAGCGGGACCCTATGGGAGCAGTACTTC,CASRHTSGTLWEQYF
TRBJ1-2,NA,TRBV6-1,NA,TGTGCCAGCAGTGAAGGCACGCCCGCGGGGGCTAACTATGGCTACACCTTC,CASSEGTPAGANYGYTF
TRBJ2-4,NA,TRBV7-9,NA,TGTGCCAGCAGCGGGACGGGTTTC,CASSGTGF
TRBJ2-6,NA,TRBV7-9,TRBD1,TGTGCCAGCAGCGGCGGGACAGGGTATGGGGCCAACGTCCTGACTTTC,CASSGGTGYGANVLTF
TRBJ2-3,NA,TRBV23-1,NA,TGCGCCAGCCTACTAGGAGATACGCAGTATTTT,CASLLGDTQYF
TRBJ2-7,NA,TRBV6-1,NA,TGTGCCAGTTCGGACTATCGTTCCTACGAGCAGTACTTC,CASSDYRSYEQYF
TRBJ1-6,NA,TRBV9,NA,TGTGCCAGCAGCGTAGGGGTTGGACTCTCACCCCTCCACTTT,CASSVGVGLSPLHF
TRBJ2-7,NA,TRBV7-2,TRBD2,TGTGCCAGCAGCTTAGCGGCGGGAGGTCCCTACGAGCAGTACTTC,CASSLAAGGPYEQYF
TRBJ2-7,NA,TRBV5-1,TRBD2,TGCGCCAGCAGCCAGGGTGGTCGGGAGGGCAGCGAGCAGTACTTC,CASSQGGREGSEQYF
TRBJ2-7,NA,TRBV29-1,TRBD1,TGCAGCATTAGGACAGGGTCCTACGAGCAGTACTTC,CSIRTGSYEQYF
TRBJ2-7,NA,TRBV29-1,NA,TGCAGCGTTGAAGTACAGGGCCCCGAGCAGTACTTC,CSVEVQGPEQYF
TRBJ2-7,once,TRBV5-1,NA,TGCGCCAGCAGCTTGGACACCTACGAGCAGTACTTC,CASSLDTYEQYF
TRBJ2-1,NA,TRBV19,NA,TGTGCCAGTAACCTAGCTCTTGGAGCGGAGCAGTTCTTC,CASNLALGAEQFF
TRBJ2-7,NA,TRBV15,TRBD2,TGTGCCACCAGCAGAGCGGGACTAGCGGACAAGTCTCACGAGCAGTACTTC,CATSRAGLADKSHEQYF
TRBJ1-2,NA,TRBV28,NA,TGTGCCAGCAGTTTGGGTTTGCAGGGTTTCTATGGCTACACCTTC,CASSLGLQGFYGYTF
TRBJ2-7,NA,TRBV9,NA,TGTGCCAGCAGCGCGGGTGGCGCCACCTACGAGCAGTACTTC,CASSAGGATYEQYF
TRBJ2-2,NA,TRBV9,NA,TGTGCCAGCAGCGTAGGGCTAGCCGCGAACACCGGGGAGCTGTTTTTT,CASSVGLAANTGELFF
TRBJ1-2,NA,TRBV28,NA,TGTGCCAGCAGTTTTCCTCCTGGGGGAAACGGCTACACCTTC,CASSFPPGGNGYTF
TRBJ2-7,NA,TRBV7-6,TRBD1,TGTGCCAGCAGCAGCCGGGACAGGGGGTACGAGCAGTACTTC,CASSSRDRGYEQYF
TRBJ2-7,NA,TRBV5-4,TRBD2,TGTGCCAGCAGCCCGGGACTAGCGGGAGACGAGCAGTACTTC,CASSPGLAGDEQYF
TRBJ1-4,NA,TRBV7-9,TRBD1,TGTGCCAGCAGCTTAGTAGGGACAGGGGGAGAAAAACTGTTTTTT,CASSLVGTGGEKLFF
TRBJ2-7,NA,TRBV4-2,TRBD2,TGTGCCAGCAGCCAAGTCGGGAGGGCCTACGAGCAGTACTTC,CASSQVGRAYEQYF
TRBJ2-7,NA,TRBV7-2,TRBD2,TGTGCCAGCAGCTTCCAAGCGGGAGAGGCCTACGAGCAGTACTTC,CASSFQAGEAYEQYF
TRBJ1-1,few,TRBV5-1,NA,TGCGCCAGCAGCTTGGGACAGTCGGTTGGCACTGAAGCTTTCTTT,CASSLGQSVGTEAFF
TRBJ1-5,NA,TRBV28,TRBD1,TGTGCCAGCCTGACAGGGACTTTTAGCAATCAGCCCCAGCATTTT,CASLTGTFSNQPQHF
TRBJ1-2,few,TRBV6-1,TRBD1,TGTGCCAGCAGTGAAGCAGGGGGCGATTATGGCTACACCTTC,CASSEAGGDYGYTF